Shown below are 5 T cell receptor beta chains from a single sample sequenced in a study of regulatory T cells in long-lasting Graves disease. Time point reported: newly diagnosed GD, antithyroid drugs for less than 3 months. RNA extracted from PBMCs served as the sequencing template. For TCR beta, libraries came from iRepertoire HTBI primers and Arm-PCR of CDR3 regions. Via MiXCR, TCRdb re-called the multiplex PCR reads, giving one row per CDR3 protein. Counted here are 600,000 to 650,000 distinct CDR3 sequences, 15% to 20% occurring once; the ten biggest clones make up more than 15%. These data were also filed under a second study, of T cells in Graves' hyperthyroidism and ophthalmopathy.

Specimen: peripheral blood mononuclear cells (PBMCs), collected at new diagnosis, from a patient treated with antithyroid drugs. All receptors derive from a woman in her twenties or thirties with Graves disease.

This clonotype has a count of ten or more. The rearrangement uses TRBV28 and TRBJ1-2; D is unclear. V lost 3 bases to trimming and J lost 8 bases, with 10 bases between them. This CDR3 has 12 residues. Germline V gives CDR1 MDHEN, CDR2 SYDVKM. The DNA of the CDR3 is TGTGCCAGCAGTTTTTTGCCCCGGGGCTACACCTTC. The encoded protein is CASSFLPRGYTF.

Many counts were recorded for this clonotype. The chain joins TRBV6-1 to TRBJ2-3; unclear D gene. This CDR3 spans 14 amino acids. Trimming pared 1 base from V and 4 bases from J, leaving 9 bases between. Germline CDR1 is MNHNS and CDR2 is SASEGT. CDR3 sequence: CASSEVGRPDTQYF. CDR3 nucleotides: TGTGCCAGCAGTGAAGTCGGCCGACCAGATACGCAGTATTTT.

This clonotype has a handful of counts. The rearrangement links TRBV3-1 to TRBJ1-1; TRBD1 matches at 9 bases. V was pared by 0 bases and J by 10 bases, with 3 bases of the junction left unmatched. The germline CDR1 and CDR2 sequences are LGHDT and YNNKEL (reference sequence). This CDR3 spans 13 amino acids. Written as DNA, the CDR3 is TGTGCCAGCAGCCAAGAGACAGGGGGTAGAGCTTTCTTT. It encodes CASSQETGGRAFF.

This clonotype was seen many times. J is TRBJ1-5 and V is TRBV25-1; D gene unclear. The CDR3 totals 14 residues. Germline CDR1 reads MGHDK; CDR2 reads SYGVNS. V lost 6 bases and J 0 bases, leaving 9 bases between the germline ends. CDR3 sequence: CASSEVTSNQPQHF. CDR3 in DNA: TGTGCCAGCAGCGAAGTGACTAGCAATCAGCCCCAGCATTTT. Together with reference TRBV25-1 and TRBJ1-5, the CDR3 gives the full variable domain: EADIYQTPRYLVIGTGKKITLECSQTMGHDKMYWYQQDPGMELHLIHYSYGVNSTEKGDLSSESTVSRIRTEHFPLTLESARPSHTSQYLCASSEVTSNQPQHFGDGTRLSIL.

This clonotype was seen many times. V is TRBV5-1 and J is TRBJ2-1; D gene unclear. V lost 2 bases and J lost 8, with 14 bases in between. This CDR3 contains 14 residues. Germline loops: CDR1 SGHRS, CDR2 YFSETQ. CDR3 amino acids: CASSFGGVKDEQFF. The DNA for the CDR3 is TGCGCCAGCAGCTTTGGTGGGGTCAAGGATGAGCAGTTCTTC.